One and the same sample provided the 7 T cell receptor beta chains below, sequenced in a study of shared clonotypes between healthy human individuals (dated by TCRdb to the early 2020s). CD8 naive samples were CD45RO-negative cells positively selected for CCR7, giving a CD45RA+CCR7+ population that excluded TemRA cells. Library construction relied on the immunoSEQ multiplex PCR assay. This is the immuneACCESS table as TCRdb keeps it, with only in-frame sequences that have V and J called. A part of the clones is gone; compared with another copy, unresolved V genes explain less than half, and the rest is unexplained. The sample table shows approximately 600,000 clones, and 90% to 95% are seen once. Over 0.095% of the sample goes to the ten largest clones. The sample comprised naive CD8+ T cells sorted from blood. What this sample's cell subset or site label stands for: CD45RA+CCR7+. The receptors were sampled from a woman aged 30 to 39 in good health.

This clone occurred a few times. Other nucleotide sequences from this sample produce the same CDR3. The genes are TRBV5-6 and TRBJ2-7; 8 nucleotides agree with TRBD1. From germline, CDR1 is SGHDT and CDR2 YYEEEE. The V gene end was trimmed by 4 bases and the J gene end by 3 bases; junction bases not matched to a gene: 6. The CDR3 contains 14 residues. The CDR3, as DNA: TGTGCCAGCAGCCCCGGGACAGGCGGCTACGAGCAGTACTTC. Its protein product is CASSPGTGGYEQYF.

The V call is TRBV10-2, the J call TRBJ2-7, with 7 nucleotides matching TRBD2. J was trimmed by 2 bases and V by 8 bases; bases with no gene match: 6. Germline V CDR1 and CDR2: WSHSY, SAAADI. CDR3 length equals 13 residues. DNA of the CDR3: TGCGCCAGCGGTCTGCGGGAGCCCTACGAGCAGTACTTC. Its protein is CASGLREPYEQYF.

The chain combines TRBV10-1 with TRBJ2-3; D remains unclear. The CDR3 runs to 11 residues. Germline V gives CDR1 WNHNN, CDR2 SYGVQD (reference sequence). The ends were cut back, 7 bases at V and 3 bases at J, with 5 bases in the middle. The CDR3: CASKLTDTQYF. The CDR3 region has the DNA TGCGCCAGCAAGCTGACAGATACGCAGTATTTT.

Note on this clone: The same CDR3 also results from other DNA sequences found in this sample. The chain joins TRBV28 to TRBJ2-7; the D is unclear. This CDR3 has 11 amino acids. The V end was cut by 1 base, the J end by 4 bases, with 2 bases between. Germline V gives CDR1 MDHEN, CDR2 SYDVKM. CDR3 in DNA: TGTGCCAGCAGTTTATATTACGAGCAGTACTTC. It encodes CASSLYYEQYF.

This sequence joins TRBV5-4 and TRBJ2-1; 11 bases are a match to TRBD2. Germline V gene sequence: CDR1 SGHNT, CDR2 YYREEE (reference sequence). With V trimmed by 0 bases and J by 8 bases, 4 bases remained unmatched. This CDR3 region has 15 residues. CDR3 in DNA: TGTGCCAGCAGCTTGGAAACTAGCGGGAGCCATGAGCAGTTCTTC. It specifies CASSLETSGSHEQFF. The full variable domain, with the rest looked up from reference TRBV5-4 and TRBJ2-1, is ETGVTQSPTHLIKTRGQQVTLRCSSQSGHNTVSWYQQALGQGPQFIFQYYREEENGRGNFPPRFSGLQFPNYSSELNVNALELDDSALYLCASSLETSGSHEQFFGPGTRLTVL.

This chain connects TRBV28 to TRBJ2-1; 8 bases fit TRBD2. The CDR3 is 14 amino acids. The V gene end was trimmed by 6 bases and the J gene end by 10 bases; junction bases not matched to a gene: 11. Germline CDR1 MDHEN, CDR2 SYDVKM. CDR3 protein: CASSFGLAGDEQFF. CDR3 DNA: TGTGCCAGCAGCTTCGGCCTAGCGGGCGACGAGCAGTTCTTC.

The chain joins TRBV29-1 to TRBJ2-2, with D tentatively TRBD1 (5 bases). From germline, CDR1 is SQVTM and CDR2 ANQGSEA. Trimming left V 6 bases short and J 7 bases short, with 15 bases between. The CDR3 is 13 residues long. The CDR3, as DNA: TGCAGCGTCATTGACAGCCTAGTCGGGGAGCTGTTTTTT. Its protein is CSVIDSLVGELFF.